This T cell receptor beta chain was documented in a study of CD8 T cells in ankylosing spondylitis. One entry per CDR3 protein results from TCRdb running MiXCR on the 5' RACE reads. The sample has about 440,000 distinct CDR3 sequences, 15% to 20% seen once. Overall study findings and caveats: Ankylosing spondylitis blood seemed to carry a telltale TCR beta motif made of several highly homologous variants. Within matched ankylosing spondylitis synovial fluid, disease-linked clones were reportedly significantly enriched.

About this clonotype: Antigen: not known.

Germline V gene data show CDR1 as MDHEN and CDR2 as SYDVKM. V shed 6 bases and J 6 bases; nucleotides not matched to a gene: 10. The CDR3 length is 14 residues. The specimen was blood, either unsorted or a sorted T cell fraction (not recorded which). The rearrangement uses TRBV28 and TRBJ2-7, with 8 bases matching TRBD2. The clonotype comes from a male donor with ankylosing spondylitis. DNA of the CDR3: TGTGCCAGCAGAAGGGCGGGGGGTTCGGCCGAGCAGTACTTC. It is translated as CASRRAGGSAEQYF.